Listed here are 25 T cell receptor beta chains from one sample, sequenced in a study of regulatory and conventional T cells in RAG deficiency. TCRdb keeps only in-frame clones here, not all; method: immunoSEQ multiplex PCR. The sample yields more than 40,000 clones, more than 80% seen once. The sorted conventional CD4+ T cells were CD25-low and CD127-high, with genomic DNA sequenced. In addition, the sample was reused for a study of regulatory T cells. From that report: The PCR used 52 TRBV and 13 TRBJ primers.

The sample taken for sequencing was CD4+ effector T cells sorted from blood. These receptors were collected from a human donor in good health.

J is TRBJ2-3 and V is TRBV5-1; 8 nucleotides match TRBD1. In germline, CDR1 is SGHRS, CDR2 YFSETQ. V was pared by 7 bases and J by 10 bases, with 20 bases of the junction left unmatched. This CDR3 comprises 16 residues. In DNA form, the CDR3 reads TGCGCCAGCTACGAGGCCGGGACAGGCCCTTGGGGGGCGCAGTATTTT. It translates to CASYEAGTGPWGAQYF.

The chain combines TRBV6-1 with TRBJ1-5; tentative D call: TRBD1 (6 bases). This CDR3 has 14 amino acids. Per germline, CDR1 MNHNS and CDR2 SASEGT. V was pared by 7 bases and J by 4 bases, with 14 bases between. The DNA of the CDR3 is TGTGCCAGCAACGTCGACAGGACGAATCAGCCCCAGCATTTT. Its translation is CASNVDRTNQPQHF.

The chain uses TRBV5-8 and TRBJ2-7; TRBD2 matches 7 bases. The germline gives CDR1 SGHTS, CDR2 YDEGEE. CDR3 length: 15 amino acids. With V trimmed by 0 bases and J by 3 bases, 6 bases remained unmatched. CDR3 sequence reads: CASSLDRLADYEQYF. CDR3 bases: TGTGCCAGCAGCTTGGATAGGCTAGCGGACTACGAGCAGTACTTC.

The chain links TRBV7-3 to TRBJ1-1, with no clear D. This CDR3 region has 14 residues. In germline, CDR1 is SGHTA, CDR2 FQGTGA. The germline V and J ends were trimmed by 1 base and 4 bases, with 10 bases remaining between them. The chain's CDR3 is CASSLSGGGTEAFF. DNA for the CDR3: TGTGCCAGCAGCTTAAGTGGCGGAGGCACTGAAGCTTTCTTT.

The rearrangement uses TRBV19 and TRBJ2-1, with D perhaps being TRBD1 or TRBD2 (5 bases each). The ends were cut back, 6 bases at V and 9 bases at J, with 21 bases in the middle. The CDR3 loop spans 15 amino acids. Germline V gene lookup returns CDR1 LNHDA and CDR2 SQIVND (reference sequence). The CDR3 sequence: CASRQITGTSPEQFF. The CDR3, as DNA: TGTGCCAGTAGGCAAATCACGGGGACCTCCCCTGAGCAGTTCTTC.

The chain joins TRBV6-1 to TRBJ2-3; TRBD1 agrees at 10 bases. CDR1 MNHNS and CDR2 SASEGT come from the germline V gene. V lost 0 bases and J lost 1; bases outside the gene matches: 4. CDR3 size: 17 residues. CDR3 sequence (DNA): TGTGCCAGCAGTGAAGCGGGACAGGGGAGGCGCACAGATACGCAGTATTTT. Residues: CASSEAGQGRRTDTQYF.

The rearrangement joins TRBV5-8 to TRBJ1-5; perhaps TRBD1 as D (5 bases). V dropped 4 bases and J dropped 13 bases, with 12 bases sitting between them. Germline values: CDR1 SGHTS, CDR2 YDEGEE. The CDR3 loop spans 11 amino acids. The CDR3 reads CASSPGGGQHF. Written as DNA, the CDR3 is TGTGCCAGCAGCCCGGGGGGGGGACAGCATTTT.

In its sample, this clone was seen a few times. CDR3 in amino acids: CASSSGTAHSPLHF. CDR3 in DNA: TGTGCCAGCAGTTCCGGGACAGCTCATTCACCCCTCCACTTT. The rearrangement joins TRBV7-9 to TRBJ1-6, with 7 bases matching TRBD1. Germline V CDR1 and CDR2: SEHNR, FQNEAQ (reference sequence). CDR3 length equals 14 residues. V trimming: 6 bases; J trimming: 8 bases; junction bases outside the gene matches: 7. The full variable domain, in which reference TRBV7-9 and TRBJ1-6 provide the parts outside the CDR3, is DTGVSQNPRHKITKRGQNVTFRCDPISEHNRLYWYRQTLGQGPEFLTYFQNEAQLEKSRLLSDRFSAERPKGSFSTLEIQRTEQGDSAMYLCASSSGTAHSPLHFGNGTRLTVT.

This chain links TRBV23-1 with TRBJ1-6, with D maybe TRBD1 (6 bases). TRBV23-1 is marked as an open reading frame, function uncertain. V was trimmed by 0 bases and J by 8 bases, leaving 11 bases between them. This CDR3 has 15 residues. The CDR3 DNA follows: TGCGCCAGCAGTCAATCGGGGAGGGGGGATTCACCCCTCCACTTT. Protein: CASSQSGRGDSPLHF.

The chain joins TRBV9 to TRBJ2-3, with 7 bases matching TRBD2. The V and J ends lost 1 base and 3 bases, in that order; junction bases with no gene match: 5. Germline CDR1 SGDLS, CDR2 YYNGEE. There are 15 residues in the CDR3. The CDR3, as DNA: TGTGCCAGCAGCGTACGCGGGAGTTTAACAGATACGCAGTATTTT. Its protein product is CASSVRGSLTDTQYF.

The chain has TRBV9 and TRBJ1-6; a possible D gene is TRBD1 (5 bases). The CDR3 covers 15 residues. Germline CDR1 reads SGDLS; CDR2 reads YYNGEE. V was trimmed by 0 bases and J by 6 bases, leaving 10 bases between them. CDR3 sequence reads: CASSVGWGGNSPLHF. Here the CDR3 DNA reads TGTGCCAGCAGCGTAGGATGGGGGGGTAATTCACCCCTCCACTTT. The full variable domain, completed using reference TRBV9 and TRBJ1-6, is DSGVTQTPKHLITATGQRVTLRCSPRSGDLSVYWYQQSLDQGLQFLIQYYNGEERAKGNILERFSAQQFPDLHSELNLSSLELGDSALYFCASSVGWGGNSPLHFGNGTRLTVT.

V and J are TRBV18 and TRBJ2-4, with 10 bases lining up with TRBD1. Germline-derived CDR1 and CDR2 are KGHSH and LQKENI. J was trimmed by 3 bases and V by 6 bases; bases with no gene match: 8. The CDR3 totals 16 residues. The CDR3 DNA sequence: TGTGCCAGCTCGCGAGGACAGGGGGTTGACAAAAACATTCAGTACTTC. It specifies CASSRGQGVDKNIQYF. Based on the CDR3 plus reference TRBV18 and TRBJ2-4, the full variable domain is NAGVMQNPRHLVRRRGQEARLRCSPMKGHSHVYWYRQLPEEGLKFMVYLQKENIIDESGMPKERFSAEFPKEGPSILRIQQVVRGDSAAYFCASSRGQGVDKNIQYFGAGTRLSVL.

The chain has TRBV7-9 and TRBJ2-7; the D gene is possibly TRBD2 (5 bases). Between the trimmed V and J ends, which lost 1 base and 2 bases, there was a span of 15 bases. Per germline, CDR1 SEHNR and CDR2 FQNEAQ (reference sequence). The CDR3 length is 16 residues. The CDR3 here is CASSLGVGSGAYEQYF. The DNA for the CDR3 is TGTGCCAGCAGCTTAGGGGTAGGGTCCGGGGCCTACGAGCAGTACTTC.

This sequence joins TRBV29-1 and TRBJ1-2; no clear D gene. The germline gives CDR1 SQVTM, CDR2 ANQGSEA. V was trimmed by 6 bases and J by 5 bases, leaving 16 bases between them. This CDR3 has 13 amino acids. The CDR3 DNA sequence: TGCAGCGTCGTTAGGGATCTACAATATGGCTACACCTTC. Protein sequence: CSVVRDLQYGYTF.

This clone occurred a few times. The rearrangement links TRBV2 to TRBJ1-3, with D possibly TRBD1 on 6 matching bases. The CDR3 is 12 amino acids. Germline CDR1 and CDR2: SNHLY and FYNNEI. V gave up 7 bases and J gave up 5 bases, with 9 bases separating them. In nucleotides, the CDR3 is TGTGCCAGCATAGGGGGGAGAAACACCATATATTTT. Translating it yields CASIGGRNTIYF.

V and J are TRBV6-5 and TRBJ1-2, with a possible D match to TRBD1 (6 bases). CDR3 length: 11 amino acids. Deletions cut 0 bases from V and 11 bases from J, with 7 bases between. Germline lookup yields CDR1 MNHEY and CDR2 SVGAGI. CDR3 bases: TGTGCCAGCAGTTACTCGGGGGCGTACACCTTC. It encodes CASSYSGAYTF.

The rearrangement links TRBV30 to TRBJ2-7; 10 bases agree with TRBD1. CDR1 is GTSNPN and CDR2 is SVGIG in the germline V gene (reference sequence). V dropped 4 bases and J dropped 3; count of bases not matched to a gene: 9. The CDR3 covers 15 residues. The chain's CDR3 is CAWNHRDRGYYEQYF. The CDR3, as DNA: TGTGCCTGGAACCACCGGGACAGGGGTTACTACGAGCAGTACTTC.

The rearrangement uses TRBV5-1 and TRBJ2-5, with D perhaps TRBD2 (6 bases). Trimming pared 4 bases from V and 5 bases from J, leaving 12 bases between. The germline V gene has CDR1 SGHRS and CDR2 YFSETQ. The CDR3 is 13 residues long. The CDR3 reads CASSSPGGETQYF. The CDR3, as DNA: TGCGCCAGCAGCAGCCCTGGGGGGGAGACCCAGTACTTC.

DNA of the CDR3: TGCGCCAGCAGCCAAGACTTTGCAGGCCCCGGGGAGCTGTTTTTT. Translating gives CASSQDFAGPGELFF. V and J are TRBV4-1 and TRBJ2-2; D uncertain. Germline CDR1 is MGHRA and CDR2 is YSYEKL. The CDR3 consists of 15 residues. V was shortened by 0 bases and J by 6 bases, with 11 bases between the two germline ends.

This chain links TRBV6-6 with TRBJ2-3; TRBD1 might be the D (6 bases). The CDR3 consists of 14 residues. V was cut by 6 bases and J by 1 base, with 11 bases left in between. CDR1 and CDR2 (germline): MNHNY, SVGAGI (reference sequence). Here the CDR3 DNA reads TGTGCCAGCAGGGTACAGGGACGCACAGATACGCAGTATTTT. Translation gives CASRVQGRTDTQYF.

This clone appeared a few times. The CDR3 here is CAWSPAGAVSTEAFF. CDR3 nucleotide sequence: TGTGCCTGGAGTCCAGCAGGGGCCGTGAGCACTGAAGCTTTCTTT. This chain links TRBV30 with TRBJ1-1; the D gene is possibly TRBD1 (6 bases). Trimming took off 2 bases at V and 4 bases at J, with 17 bases between the two ends. This CDR3 comprises 15 residues. The germline V gene encodes CDR1 GTSNPN and CDR2 SVGIG (reference sequence).

V is TRBV10-2 and J is TRBJ2-1, with a weak D call TRBD2 (6 bases). Germline V gene sequence: CDR1 WSHSY, CDR2 SAAADI. This CDR3 is 15 amino acids long. V was cut by 1 base and J by 4 bases, with 11 bases left in between. CDR3 sequence: CASSELASVYNEQFF. DNA for the CDR3: TGCGCCAGCAGTGAGTTGGCTAGCGTTTACAATGAGCAGTTCTTC.

The V call is TRBV11-3, the J call TRBJ1-1, with D perhaps matching TRBD1 (5 bases). The CDR3 has 14 amino acids. Deletions cut 3 bases from V and 2 bases from J, with 10 bases between. In germline, CDR1 is SGHNT, CDR2 YENEEA. The CDR3 coding sequence is TGTGCCAGCAGCTTTGGGGGAGATAACACTGAAGCTTTCTTT. Translating it yields CASSFGGDNTEAFF.

The chain recombines TRBV2 with TRBJ2-2; D gene unclear. Germline V gene lookup returns CDR1 SNHLY and CDR2 FYNNEI. This CDR3 has 14 amino acids. V lost 3 bases, J lost 4 bases, and 9 bases lay in between. The CDR3 nucleotides read TGTGCCAGCAGTGATAACAGACGCACCGGGGAGCTGTTTTTT. This gives the protein CASSDNRRTGELFF. The variable domain in full, completed from reference TRBV2 and TRBJ2-2, reads EPEVTQTPSHQVTQMGQEVILRCVPISNHLYFYWYRQILGQKVEFLVSFYNNEISEKSEIFDDQFSVERPDGSNFTLKIRSTKLEDSAMYFCASSDNRRTGELFFGEGSRLTVL.

This chain connects TRBV6-6 to TRBJ2-7; D is perhaps TRBD1 (6 bases). Germline V gives CDR1 MNHNY, CDR2 SVGAGI (reference sequence). V gave up 5 bases and J gave up 1 base, with 9 bases separating them. The CDR3 runs to 13 residues. CDR3 residues: CASSGGQSYEQYF. The CDR3 nucleotides are TGTGCCAGCAGTGGTGGACAGTCCTACGAGCAGTACTTC.